This T cell receptor beta chain was obtained from a study of PD-1 blockade in mismatch repair-deficient tumors. CDR1 MNHNS and CDR2 SASEGT come from the germline V gene. This CDR3 is 14 amino acids long. The V and J ends lost 7 bases and 6 bases, in that order; junction bases with no gene match: 6. The data were produced by immunoSEQ multiplex PCR, yet TCRdb's version contains in-frame clones alone and is incomplete. The sample has under 50,000 clones; approximately 80% are singletons. Sequencing was performed on PBMCs, taken before pembrolizumab treatment. This chain links TRBV6-1 with TRBJ2-2; TRBD1 agrees at 9 bases. This clonotype was sampled from an adult with mismatch repair-deficient cancer. The CDR3 loop reads CASNGQGTAGELFF. The DNA for the CDR3 is TGTGCCAGCAATGGACAGGGGACGGCCGGGGAGCTGTTTTTT.